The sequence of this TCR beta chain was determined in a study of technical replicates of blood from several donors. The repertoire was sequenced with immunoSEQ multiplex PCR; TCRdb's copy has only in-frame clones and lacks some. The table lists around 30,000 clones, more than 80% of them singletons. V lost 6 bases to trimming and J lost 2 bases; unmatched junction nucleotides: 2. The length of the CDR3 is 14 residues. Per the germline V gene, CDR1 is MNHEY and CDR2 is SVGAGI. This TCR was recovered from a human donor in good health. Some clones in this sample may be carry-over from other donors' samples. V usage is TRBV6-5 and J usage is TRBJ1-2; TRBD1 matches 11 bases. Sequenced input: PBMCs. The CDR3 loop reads CASRGTGGNYGYTF. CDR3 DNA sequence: TGTGCCAGCAGGGGGACAGGGGGAAACTATGGCTACACCTTC.